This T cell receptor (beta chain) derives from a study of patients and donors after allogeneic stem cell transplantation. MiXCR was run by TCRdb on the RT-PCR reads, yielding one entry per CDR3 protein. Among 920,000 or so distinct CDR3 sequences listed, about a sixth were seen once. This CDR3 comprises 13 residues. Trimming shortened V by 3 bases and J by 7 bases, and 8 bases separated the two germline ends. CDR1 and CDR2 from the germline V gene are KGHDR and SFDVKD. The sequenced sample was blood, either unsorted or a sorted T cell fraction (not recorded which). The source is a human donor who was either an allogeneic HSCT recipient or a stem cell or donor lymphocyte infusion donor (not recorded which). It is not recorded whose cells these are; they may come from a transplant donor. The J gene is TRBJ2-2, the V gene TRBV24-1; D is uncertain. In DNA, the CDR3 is TGTGCCACCAGTGATCGGAGAATCGGGGAGCTGTTTTTT. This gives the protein CATSDRRIGELFF.